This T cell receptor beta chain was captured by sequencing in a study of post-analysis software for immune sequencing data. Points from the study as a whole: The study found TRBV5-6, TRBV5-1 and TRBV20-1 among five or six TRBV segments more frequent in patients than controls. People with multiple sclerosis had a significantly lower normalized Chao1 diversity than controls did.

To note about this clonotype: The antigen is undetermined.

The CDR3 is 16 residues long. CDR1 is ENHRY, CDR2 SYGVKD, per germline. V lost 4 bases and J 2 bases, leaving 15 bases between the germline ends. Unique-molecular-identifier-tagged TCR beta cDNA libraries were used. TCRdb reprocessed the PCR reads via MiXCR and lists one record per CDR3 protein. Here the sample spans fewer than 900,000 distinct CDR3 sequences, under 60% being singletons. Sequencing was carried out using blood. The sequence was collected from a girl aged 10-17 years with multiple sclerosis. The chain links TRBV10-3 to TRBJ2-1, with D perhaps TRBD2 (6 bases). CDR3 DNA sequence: TGTGCCATCAGTGTGAGGAAAGCGGGTACCTACAATGAGCAGTTCTTC. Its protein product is CAISVRKAGTYNEQFF.